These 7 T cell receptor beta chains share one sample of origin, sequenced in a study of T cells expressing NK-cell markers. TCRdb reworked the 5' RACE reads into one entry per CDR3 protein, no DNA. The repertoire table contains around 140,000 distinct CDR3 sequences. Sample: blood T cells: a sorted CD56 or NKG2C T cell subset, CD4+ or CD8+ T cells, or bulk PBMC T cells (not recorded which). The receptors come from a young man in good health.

The CDR3: CASSSEAGAHGNTGELFF. The genes are TRBV2 and TRBJ2-2; TCRdb picks TRBD2, but there is no DNA to check that call. The CDR3 covers 18 residues. CDR1 and CDR2 from the germline V gene are SNHLY and FYNNEI.

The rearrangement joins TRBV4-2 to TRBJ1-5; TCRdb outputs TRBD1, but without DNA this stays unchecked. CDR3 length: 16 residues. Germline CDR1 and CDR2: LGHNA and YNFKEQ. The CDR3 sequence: CASSHDDRDSNQPQHF.

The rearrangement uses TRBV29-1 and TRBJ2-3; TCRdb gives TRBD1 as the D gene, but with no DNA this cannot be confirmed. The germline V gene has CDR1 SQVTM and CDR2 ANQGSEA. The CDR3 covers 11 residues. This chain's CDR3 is CSVRGPDTQYF.

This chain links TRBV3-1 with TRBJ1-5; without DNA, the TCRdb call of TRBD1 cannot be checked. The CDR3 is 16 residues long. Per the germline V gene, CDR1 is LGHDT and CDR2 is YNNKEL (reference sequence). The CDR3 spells CASSPYRGGSNQPQHF.

The CDR3 region is CSARVRRGDGYTF. The chain couples TRBV20-1 to TRBJ1-2; no DNA is available, so the TRBD1 call from TCRdb remains unchecked. This CDR3 region has 13 residues. CDR1 is DFQATT and CDR2 is SNEGSKA in the germline V gene (reference sequence).

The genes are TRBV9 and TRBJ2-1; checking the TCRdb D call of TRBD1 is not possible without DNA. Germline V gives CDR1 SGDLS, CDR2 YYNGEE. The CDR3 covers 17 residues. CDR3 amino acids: CASSVGFRGPSYNEQFF.

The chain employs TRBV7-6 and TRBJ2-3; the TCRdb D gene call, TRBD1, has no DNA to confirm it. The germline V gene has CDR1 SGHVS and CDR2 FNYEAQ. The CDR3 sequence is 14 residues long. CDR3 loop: CASSLTGPRDTQYF.